The clone carrying this T cell receptor (beta chain) turned up a few times. Patients underwent thyroid surgery, and none had received any treatment before it. These data originate in a study of metastatic and nonmetastatic thyroid tumors. TCRdb re-clonotyped the PCR reads via MiXCR. The sample has 30,000 to 35,000 clones, around 32% seen once. What was sequenced was blood. The receptor comes from a female donor with papillary thyroid cancer or a benign thyroid nodule (not recorded which). Some clones in this sample may be carry-over from other donors' samples.

DNA for the CDR3: TGTGCCAGCAGCTTAAGCGATAATTCTCCCTACGAGCAGTACTTC. Amino acid sequence: CASSLSDNSPYEQYF. The chain joins TRBV7-2 to TRBJ2-7; D is unresolved. Germline lookup yields CDR1 SGHTA and CDR2 FQGNSA. Trimming stripped 2 bases from V and 2 bases from J, with 13 bases between. The CDR3 loop spans 15 amino acids.